The T cell receptor beta chain under discussion was sequenced for a study of blood T cells in healthy people across ages. Findings and caveats of the study: PBMCs that were unsorted prevented a conclusive naive versus antigen-experienced comparison. Diversity of TCR beta per million T cells declined in a roughly linear way with age. Long-lived donors exceeded aged donors in naive CD4+ cells and diversity.

This clonotype came up a few times. Its antigen is currently unknown. The length of the CDR3 is 12 residues. Germline CDR1 is LGHDT and CDR2 is YNNKEL (reference sequence). Trimming took 7 bases from V and 10 from J, leaving 14 bases between them. Then a second PCR, running about 7 to 11 cycles, was carried out with a sample-barcoded 5' primer and a J-beta primer mix. No fewer than 2.5 million CDR3-containing paired-end reads came from each sample. Via MiXCR, TCRdb re-called the 5' RACE reads, giving one row per CDR3 protein. The sample lists 1.5 million to 2 million distinct CDR3 sequences; roughly 32% were seen once.

The source material was blood. This TCR was recovered from a woman aged 30 to 39 in good health. The V and J genes are TRBV3-1 and TRBJ2-4; the D gene is possibly TRBD2 (5 bases). The CDR3 is CASTRVDGIQYF. CDR3 nucleotides: TGTGCCAGCACGAGGGTTGATGGTATTCAGTACTTC.